The sequence of this T cell receptor (beta chain) was determined in a study of chemoradiotherapy in HPV16-positive cancers. Study-wide findings and caveats: HPV-specific T cells were functionally defined from only a couple of HPV16-positive patients. Candidate HPV-specific clones and E7-related TCR motifs grew in tumor during treatment.

Here immunoSEQ multiplex PCR was the method, and the copy in TCRdb shows in-frame clones only, minus some. The data hold some 5,100 clones, with around 72% observed a single time. The CDR3 sequence is 13 residues long. V was pared by 8 bases and J by 4 bases, with 14 bases between. The germline CDR1 and CDR2 sequences are SEHNR and FQNEAQ (reference sequence). With regard to this clone: Its antigen is undetermined.

The source material was tumor tissue, sampled from a patient who underwent chemoradiotherapy. The genes are TRBV7-9 and TRBJ1-2; unclear D gene. The TCR originated in a human donor with HPV-associated anogenital cancer. The DNA for the CDR3 is TGTGCCAGCTCAGGTAGTCTTGCCTATGGCTACACCTTC. It codes for CASSGSLAYGYTF.